This TCR beta chain comes out of a study of T cell responses to AZD1222 COVID-19 vaccine. General study results and limits: Baseline seropositivity occurred in only 5 to 7 AZD1222 recipients. Clonal diversity may have been underestimated, and the donors were mostly white British, with more females than males. A reported finding is that nearly half of spike-specific TCRs target unmutated variant regions.

The data were produced by immunoSEQ multiplex PCR, yet TCRdb's version contains in-frame clones alone and is incomplete. The sample lists 100,000 to 150,000 clones, about 89% occurring once. Points on this clone: The antigen is undetermined.

The CDR3 extends over 16 amino acids. Trimming at V came to 6 bases and at J to 9 bases, leaving 17 bases not matched to a gene. CDR1 and CDR2 (germline): MNHEY, SMNVEV (reference sequence). The chain employs TRBV27 and TRBJ2-1, with 7 bases that match TRBD1. The sequences come from peripheral blood, collected on day 0 of AZD1222 vaccination. The sequence came from an adult in good health. The CDR3 nucleotides are TGTGCCAGCAGCCTAACACAGGGGCGGGTAGTGGGTGAGCAGTTCTTC. Amino acids: CASSLTQGRVVGEQFF.